The next 21 T cell receptor beta chains were all read from a single sample in a study of blood T cell repertoires in COVID-19. The method was immunoSEQ multiplex PCR; TCRdb's version includes in-frame clones alone and lacks a portion of them. The table has about 200,000 clones, about 80% seen once. Sequenced sample: PBMCs or T cells enriched from blood (not recorded which). Every receptor here comes from a woman in her forties or fifties who had been exposed to COVID-19.

V and J are TRBV7-2 and TRBJ2-6; possibly TRBD1 for D (7 bases). CDR3 length: 15 residues. V was clipped by 5 bases and J by 4 bases, with 12 bases between them. Per germline, CDR1 SGHTA and CDR2 FQGNSA. CDR3 coding DNA: TGTGCCAGCAGCCAGGGGGGTCCCGGGGCCAACGTCCTGACTTTC. Encoded protein: CASSQGGPGANVLTF.

The CDR3 DNA follows: TGTGCCAGCAGTGATGATCGGGACTCCCGCCGCCAGTACTTC. It translates to CASSDDRDSRRQYF. The chain links TRBV2 to TRBJ2-7; perhaps TRBD2 as D (6 bases). The CDR3 has 14 amino acids. Trimming shortened V by 3 bases and J by 10 bases, and 19 bases separated the two germline ends. The germline gives CDR1 SNHLY, CDR2 FYNNEI.

This clone was seen many times. Different DNA sequences within this sample yield the same CDR3. The rearrangement joins TRBV12-3 or TRBV12-4 to TRBJ1-1; D gene ambiguous. The CDR3 totals 13 residues. V was shortened by 3 bases and J by 5 bases, with 10 bases between the two germline ends. CDR3 amino acids: CASSLGGVTEAFF. CDR3 coding DNA: TGTGCCAGCAGTTTGGGCGGGGTGACTGAAGCTTTCTTT.

The chain combines TRBV4-1 with TRBJ1-5; 7 positions match TRBD1. The V gene's germline CDR1 is MGHRA and CDR2 YSYEKL. With 1 base clipped from V and 3 bases from J, the junction kept 3 bases outside the gene matches. The CDR3 has 15 amino acids. CDR3 protein: CASSQGGGINQPQHF. DNA of the CDR3: TGCGCCAGCAGCCAAGGAGGGGGCATCAATCAGCCCCAGCATTTT.

This clone was seen more than once but under ten times. This chain links TRBV28 with TRBJ1-2; 7 bases match TRBD1. Losses at the gene ends were 9 bases for V and 8 bases for J; bases not matched to a gene: 6. Germline-derived CDR1 and CDR2 are MDHEN and SYDVKM. This CDR3 is built from 11 residues. This CDR3 reads CASYRGKGYTF. Here the CDR3 DNA reads TGTGCCAGTTACAGGGGAAAGGGCTACACCTTC.

CDR3 loop: CASSLVAGTGDQPQHF. Here the CDR3 DNA reads TGTGCCAGCAGCTTGGTTGCCGGGACAGGGGACCAGCCCCAGCATTTT. This chain joins TRBV5-6 and TRBJ1-5; 10 bases map to TRBD1. Trimming at V came to 0 bases and at J to 7 bases, leaving 7 bases not matched to a gene. Germline CDR1 reads SGHDT; CDR2 reads YYEEEE. The CDR3 consists of 16 residues.

The rearrangement uses TRBV5-4 and TRBJ2-5; 8 nucleotides line up with TRBD1. CDR3 length: 16 residues. Germline-derived CDR1 and CDR2 are SGHNT and YYREEE (reference sequence). Trimming cost V 4 bases and J 1 base; bases outside gene matches: 9. The CDR3 DNA is TGTGCCAGCAGCCCAAGTGGGACAGGCGCCCAAGAGACCCAGTACTTC. Translated, it gives CASSPSGTGAQETQYF.

The rearrangement links TRBV19 to TRBJ2-2, with 7 bases aligning to TRBD1. The J segment lost 6 bases and the V segment lost 6 bases, leaving 10 bases of the junction unmatched. The CDR3 totals 15 residues. Per germline, CDR1 LNHDA and CDR2 SQIVND (reference sequence). CDR3 residues: CASSDRDGFSGELFF. For the CDR3, the DNA is TGTGCCAGTAGCGACAGGGATGGTTTCTCCGGGGAGCTGTTTTTT. The whole variable domain, filled in from reference TRBV19 and TRBJ2-2, reads DGGITQSPKYLFRKEGQNVTLSCEQNLNHDAMYWYRQDPGQGLRLIYYSQIVNDFQKGDIAEGYSVSREKKESFPLTVTSAQKNPTAFYLCASSDRDGFSGELFFGEGSRLTVL.

The V gene is TRBV7-8, the J gene TRBJ1-5; perhaps TRBD1 as D (5 bases). Germline lookup yields CDR1 SGHVS and CDR2 FQNEAQ. V shed 6 bases and J shed 4 bases, with 22 bases lying between them. The CDR3 spans 17 residues. CDR3: CASSYLTLRQGNQPQHF. As DNA, the CDR3 is TGTGCCAGCAGTTACCTAACCCTTAGGCAGGGTAATCAGCCCCAGCATTTT.

This CDR3 is CASSLVWNTEAFF. CDR3 bases: TGTGCCAGCAGCTTAGTATGGAACACTGAAGCTTTCTTT. This sequence joins TRBV7-2 and TRBJ1-1; D is ambiguous. This CDR3 comprises 13 residues. Germline CDR1 and CDR2: SGHTA and FQGNSA. Trimming cost V 1 base and J 1 base, with 4 bases left between them.

The chain combines TRBV7-2 with TRBJ2-2; 10 bases align to TRBD2. The V gene's germline CDR1 is SGHTA and CDR2 FQGNSA. J lost 4 bases, V lost 1 base, and 6 bases had no gene match. The CDR3 length is 17 residues. The CDR3 loop is CASSLGRSGGFTGELFF. The CDR3 DNA reads as TGTGCCAGCAGCTTAGGTCGTAGCGGGGGGTTCACCGGGGAGCTGTTTTTT.

This clone has only a few counts. The gene calls are TRBV28 and TRBJ2-7; TRBD1 aligns across 10 bases. Germline lookup yields CDR1 MDHEN and CDR2 SYDVKM. The CDR3 has 16 residues. V was clipped by 7 bases and J by 2 bases; unmatched bases: 11. CDR3 in amino acids: CASTPRPGTGAYEQYF. The CDR3 nucleotides are TGTGCCAGCACCCCTCGACCCGGGACAGGGGCCTACGAGCAGTACTTC.

The chain joins TRBV6-5 to TRBJ2-2; 13 bases fit TRBD2. The V and J ends lost 6 bases and 10 bases, in that order; junction bases with no gene match: 8. The CDR3 is made up of 15 amino acids. The germline V gene encodes CDR1 MNHEY and CDR2 SVGAGI. The CDR3 DNA follows: TGTGCCAGCAGCCCCGGACTAGCGGGGGCCCCGGAGCTGTTTTTT. Encoded protein: CASSPGLAGAPELFF.

This CDR3 reads CASSTGATSPLHF. CDR3 nucleotide sequence: TGTGCCAGTAGTACAGGGGCAACTTCACCCCTCCACTTT. The genes are TRBV19 and TRBJ1-6; D is perhaps TRBD1 (6 bases). V was pared by 4 bases and J by 9 bases, with 10 bases between. The germline V gene has CDR1 LNHDA and CDR2 SQIVND (reference sequence). CDR3 length: 13 residues.

This clone was found once. This rearrangement joins TRBV2 to TRBJ2-3; D ambiguous. The V end lost 0 bases, the J end lost 4 bases, and 8 bases lay between the germline ends. Germline-derived CDR1 and CDR2 are SNHLY and FYNNEI. The CDR3 extends over 14 amino acids. CDR3 region: CASSEALRADTQYF. As DNA, the CDR3 is TGTGCCAGCAGTGAAGCGCTTCGGGCAGATACGCAGTATTTT.

CDR3 bases: TGCGCCAGCAGCTCGGCCGGGACTAGCCGGTACGAGCAGTACTTC. Its translation is CASSSAGTSRYEQYF. The chain joins TRBV5-1 to TRBJ2-7; TRBD2 matches 9 bases. In germline, CDR1 is SGHRS, CDR2 YFSETQ. This CDR3 is built from 15 residues. V lost 3 bases and J lost 4; bases outside the gene matches: 8.

This chain connects TRBV19 to TRBJ2-7, with a possible D match to TRBD2 (6 bases). This CDR3 spans 14 amino acids. Germline V gene lookup returns CDR1 LNHDA and CDR2 SQIVND (reference sequence). V lost 3 bases, J lost 3 bases, and 12 bases lay in between. CDR3 DNA: TGTGCCAGTAGTATGGGACTTATGCTCTACGAGCAGTACTTC. It codes for CASSMGLMLYEQYF.

The rearrangement joins TRBV27 to TRBJ2-3; D may be TRBD2 (5 bases). Trimming cost V 6 bases and J 2 bases, with 15 bases left between them. There are 15 residues in the CDR3. The germline V gene encodes CDR1 MNHEY and CDR2 SMNVEV (reference sequence). This CDR3 is CASRARVLSTDTQYF. The CDR3 nucleotides are TGTGCCAGCAGGGCGCGGGTCTTATCCACAGATACGCAGTATTTT.

The chain is built from TRBV6-2 or TRBV6-3 and TRBJ2-3; 8 bases are shared with TRBD2. The J segment lost 2 bases and the V segment lost 2 bases, leaving 12 bases of the junction unmatched. CDR1 and CDR2 from the germline V gene are MNHEY and SVGEGT. The CDR3 covers 18 residues. The chain's CDR3 is CASSYRQILAGLTDTQYF. CDR3 DNA: TGTGCCAGCAGTTACCGCCAAATCCTAGCGGGCCTCACAGATACGCAGTATTTT.

A single count supports this clone. The chain is built from TRBV28 and TRBJ2-1, with unresolved D. This CDR3 has 9 amino acids. Trimming removed 10 bases at V and 6 bases at J, with 4 bases between. Germline CDR1 and CDR2: MDHEN and SYDVKM. This CDR3 reads CATGNEQFF. The CDR3 nucleotides are TGTGCCACGGGCAATGAGCAGTTCTTC.

This chain uses TRBV10-3 with TRBJ2-3; D perhaps matches TRBD1 (5 bases). V was pared by 5 bases and J by 1 base, with 19 bases between. CDR1 ENHRY and CDR2 SYGVKD come from the germline V gene. This CDR3 is built from 17 residues. Written as DNA, the CDR3 is TGTGCCATCAGTTATAACTCCGCAGGGATTGGCACAGATACGCAGTATTTT. It yields the protein CAISYNSAGIGTDTQYF.